These 8 T cell receptor beta chains originate from one sample sequenced in a study of neurological immune-mediated disorders. A single record per CDR3 protein comes from TCRdb applying MiXCR to the 5' RACE reads. The top ten hold about 2.4% of the sample, which has roughly 40,000 distinct CDR3 sequences, 2% to 3% seen once. The source material was PBMCs. These receptor sequences come from a man between 50 and 59 years old with multiple sclerosis.

This clonotype came up many times. This rearrangement joins TRBV6-6 to TRBJ1-4; 7 nucleotides agree with TRBD1. CDR3 length: 15 amino acids. Germline V gene sequence: CDR1 MNHNY, CDR2 SVGAGI (reference sequence). Trimming took 8 bases from V and 0 from J; bases not matched to a gene: 6. The CDR3 loop is CASCTQGATNEKLFF. The DNA for the CDR3 is TGTGCCAGCTGTACGCAGGGGGCAACTAATGAAAAACTGTTTTTT.

There are many counts of this clonotype. V is TRBV29-1 and J is TRBJ2-6; D is uncertain. Germline lookup yields CDR1 SQVTM and CDR2 ANQGSEA. CDR3 length: 12 amino acids. Trimming removed 8 bases at V and 0 bases at J, with 5 bases between. The CDR3 DNA reads as TGCAGCATGAGCTCTGGGGCCAACGTCCTGACTTTC. Its protein is CSMSSGANVLTF.

This clonotype showed up many times. This chain uses TRBV10-3 with TRBJ2-1; D ambiguous. In germline, CDR1 is ENHRY, CDR2 SYGVKD. The CDR3 runs 12 residues. Trimming left V 2 bases short and J 9 bases short, with 8 bases between. The CDR3 DNA follows: TGTGCCATCAGTGAGGCCACGGGTGAGCAGTTCTTC. Its translation is CAISEATGEQFF.

In this sample, this clonotype turned up many times. The gene calls are TRBV5-1 and TRBJ2-1; 8 bases are shared with TRBD1. Germline values: CDR1 SGHRS, CDR2 YFSETQ. Trimming removed 7 bases from V and 0 bases from J; junction bases left unmatched: 6. The CDR3 contains 15 residues. The DNA for the CDR3 is TGCGCCAGCGGGGACGGGACAGGCTCCTACAATGAGCAGTTCTTC. It encodes CASGDGTGSYNEQFF.

This clonotype was recorded many times. The J gene is TRBJ2-1, the V gene TRBV5-1; D not resolved. This CDR3 comprises 15 residues. From germline, CDR1 is SGHRS and CDR2 YFSETQ. V lost 0 bases to trimming and J lost 0 bases, with 7 bases between them. The CDR3 sequence: CASSLAGSSYNEQFF. The CDR3 DNA sequence: TGCGCCAGCAGCTTGGCTGGCAGCTCCTACAATGAGCAGTTCTTC.

This clonotype has a count of ten or more. V and J are TRBV7-8 and TRBJ1-2, with D unclear. Between the trimmed V and J ends, which lost 7 bases and 7 bases, there was a span of 19 bases. The germline gives CDR1 SGHVS, CDR2 FQNEAQ. This CDR3 contains 14 residues. CDR3: CASTPLRSPAGYTF. Here the CDR3 DNA reads TGTGCCAGCACCCCCCTCCGGTCCCCGGCTGGCTACACCTTC. Using reference TRBV7-8 and TRBJ1-2 for the parts outside the CDR3, the full variable domain is GAGVSQSPRYKVAKRGQDVALRCDPISGHVSLFWYQQALGQGPEFLTYFQNEAQLDKSGLPSDRFFAERPEGSVSTLKIQRTQQEDSAVYLCASTPLRSPAGYTFGSGTRLTVV.

This clonotype came up many times. The chain couples TRBV20-1 to TRBJ2-7, with D unresolved. In germline, CDR1 is DFQATT, CDR2 SNEGSKA (reference sequence). The CDR3 extends over 13 amino acids. V gave up 1 base and J gave up 7 bases, with 14 bases separating them. The CDR3 bases are TGCAGTGCTAGAGGTGAAAGTGGGTGGGAGCAGTACTTC. Its protein product is CSARGESGWEQYF.

In its sample, this clonotype was seen many times. The V and J genes are TRBV6-6 and TRBJ1-4; D not certain. The CDR3 has 15 residues. The ends were cut back, 7 bases at V and 7 bases at J, with 19 bases in the middle. The germline V gene encodes CDR1 MNHNY and CDR2 SVGAGI (reference sequence). This chain's CDR3 is CASKPPRTESEKLFF. The DNA for the CDR3 is TGTGCCAGCAAACCCCCCCGGACTGAGAGTGAAAAACTGTTTTTT.